The 23 T cell receptor beta chains reported below all come from one sample, sequenced in a study of cytomegalovirus exposure and HLA in healthy donors (dated by TCRdb to about 2017). The method was the immunoSEQ multiplex PCR assay. TCRdb holds this immuneACCESS table with in-frame rearrangements only. Some clones are missing; in checked studies, unresolved V genes explain under half, and the rest has no known cause. Present in this sample are 100,000 to 150,000 clones, 89% of which were seen just once. About 2% of the sample is taken by the ten largest. Sequencing was done on a sample of PBMCs. The receptor source for this set is a woman under 30 in good health and CMV-seronegative.

This chain uses TRBV5-1 with TRBJ2-5, with a weak D call TRBD1 (6 bases). Trimming left V 6 bases short and J 2 bases short, with 11 bases between. The CDR3 loop spans 13 amino acids. Germline loops: CDR1 SGHRS, CDR2 YFSETQ. The CDR3 bases are TGCGCCAGCAATGAACAGGGACAAGAGACCCAGTACTTC. Translated, it gives CASNEQGQETQYF.

The chain uses TRBV21-1 and TRBJ2-1; TRBD1, the table's D call, lacks a check against the DNA. TRBV21-1 is tagged as a pseudogene. The CDR3 extends over 15 amino acids. CDR3 in DNA: TGTGCCAGCAGCACTCCGGGACAGGGGAGTTGTGAGCAGTTCTTC. Protein sequence: CASSTPGQGSCEQFF.

This clone was seen just once. The chain joins TRBV29-1 to TRBJ1-1; D unclear. With 3 bases removed from V and 3 bases from J, the gap between germline ends came to 11 bases. CDR3 length: 13 residues. CDR1 and CDR2 (germline): SQVTM, ANQGSEA. In nucleotides, the CDR3 is TGCAGCGTTGAGCGGCCCTTGGACACTGAAGCTTTCTTT. Amino acid sequence: CSVERPLDTEAFF.

The chain joins TRBV11-2 to TRBJ1-4; 8 nucleotides line up with TRBD1. The J segment lost 10 bases and the V segment lost 6 bases, leaving 7 bases of the junction unmatched. The V gene's germline CDR1 is SGHAT and CDR2 FQNNGV. The CDR3 length is 13 residues. The CDR3 bases are TGTGCCAGCAGGGATTTGACAGGGGCAAAACTGTTTTTT. Amino acid sequence: CASRDLTGAKLFF.

The gene calls are TRBV6-1 and TRBJ1-2; a possible D gene is TRBD1 (5 bases). The V and J ends lost 3 bases and 6 bases respectively, with 8 bases between them. This CDR3 is 12 amino acids long. Germline lookup yields CDR1 MNHNS and CDR2 SASEGT. The chain's CDR3 is CASSEGGDGYTF. The CDR3 DNA reads as TGTGCCAGCAGTGAGGGGGGGGATGGCTACACCTTC.

The CDR3 here is CASSQKGLMNTEAFF. Written as DNA, the CDR3 is TGCGCCAGCAGCCAGAAAGGACTGATGAACACTGAAGCTTTCTTT. The chain carries TRBV4-1 and TRBJ1-1; D uncertain. This CDR3 has 15 residues. Germline values: CDR1 MGHRA, CDR2 YSYEKL. The V end was cut by 3 bases, the J end by 0 bases, with 11 bases between.

A single count supports this clone. The chain uses TRBV5-1 and TRBJ1-1; D unclear. Germline lookup yields CDR1 SGHRS and CDR2 YFSETQ. V lost 0 bases and J lost 7, with 13 bases in between. The CDR3 spans 14 residues. This CDR3 is CASSLARTGYEAFF. CDR3 bases: TGCGCCAGCAGCTTGGCTCGCACGGGTTATGAAGCTTTCTTT.

This chain joins TRBV29-1 and TRBJ2-5, with 11 bases aligning to TRBD1. Per the germline V gene, CDR1 is SQVTM and CDR2 is ANQGSEA. The CDR3 contains 14 residues. Trimming at V came to 6 bases and at J to 3 bases, leaving 6 bases not matched to a gene. Written as DNA, the CDR3 is TGCAGCGTCCGACGGGACAGGGGGAAAGAGACCCAGTACTTC. It translates to CSVRRDRGKETQYF.

This sequence joins TRBV18 and TRBJ1-2; D is unresolved. V was pared by 2 bases and J by 0 bases, with 7 bases between. There are 14 residues in the CDR3. Looked up from germline, CDR1 is KGHSH and CDR2 is LQKENI. The CDR3 sequence: CASSPSDTNYGYTF. CDR3 coding DNA: TGTGCCAGCTCACCATCTGACACTAACTATGGCTACACCTTC. Filled out from reference TRBV18 and TRBJ1-2, the complete variable domain reads NAGVMQNPRHLVRRRGQEARLRCSPMKGHSHVYWYRQLPEEGLKFMVYLQKENIIDESGMPKERFSAEFPKEGPSILRIQQVVRGDSAAYFCASSPSDTNYGYTFGSGTRLTVV.

This clone was seen only once. This chain's CDR3 is CASSLDPGQGANEQFF. The DNA of the CDR3 is TGTGCCAGCAGCTTAGATCCTGGACAGGGTGCCAATGAGCAGTTCTTC. The chain uses TRBV11-3 and TRBJ2-1, with 8 bases identical to TRBD1. The V gene end was trimmed by 0 bases and the J gene end by 6 bases; junction bases not matched to a gene: 7. The CDR3 is 16 residues long. CDR1 and CDR2 (germline): SGHNT, YENEEA. Full variable domain (rest looked up from reference TRBV11-3 and TRBJ2-1): EAGVVQSPRYKIIEKKQPVAFWCNPISGHNTLYWYLQNLGQGPELLIRYENEEAVDDSQLPKDRFSAERLKGVDSTLKIQPAELGDSAVYLCASSLDPGQGANEQFFGPGTRLTVL.

In regard to this clone: An end of the junction differs from the germline gene, which may be a read error. The V and J genes are TRBV5-1 and TRBJ2-2; 8 nucleotides line up with TRBD2. Germline loops: CDR1 SGHRS, CDR2 YFSETQ. The CDR3 runs 15 residues. CDR3 amino acids: CASSWGLVNTGELFF. The DNA of the CDR3 is TGCGCCAGCAGCTGGGGACTAGTTAACACGGGGGAGCTGTTTTTT.

The rearrangement links TRBV27 to TRBJ1-5; D perhaps matches TRBD1 (5 bases). V lost 7 bases, J lost 2 bases, and 15 bases lay in between. CDR3 length: 15 residues. Germline CDR1 MNHEY, CDR2 SMNVEV (reference sequence). CDR3 bases: TGTGCCAGCACCTCCCGTGGAGGGGGCAATCAGCCCCAGCATTTT. This sequence encodes CASTSRGGGNQPQHF.

This chain connects TRBV5-5 to TRBJ1-2, with D possibly matching TRBD1 (5 bases). The V end was cut by 2 bases, the J end by 2 bases, with 13 bases between. The CDR3 totals 15 residues. CDR1 and CDR2 (germline): SGHKS, YYEKEE (reference sequence). CDR3 region: CASSFSQGINYGYTF. The CDR3 nucleotides read TGTGCCAGCAGCTTCTCCCAGGGAATAAACTATGGCTACACCTTC.

A remark on this clone: Possible read error: a much larger clone is one base away. The V call is TRBV2, the J call TRBJ1-1, with D perhaps matching TRBD1 (5 bases). The germline gives CDR1 SNHLY, CDR2 FYNNEI. With 3 bases removed from V and 2 bases from J, the gap between germline ends came to 7 bases. The CDR3 is 13 residues long. DNA of the CDR3: TGTGCCAGCAGTGACAGGGAAAACACTGAAGCTTTCTTT. Protein product: CASSDRENTEAFF.

The chain joins TRBV27 to TRBJ2-7; D remains ambiguous. The CDR3 is 13 residues long. The V end was cut by 5 bases, the J end by 2 bases, with 10 bases between. The germline gives CDR1 MNHEY, CDR2 SMNVEV (reference sequence). This CDR3 reads CASSPPNTYEQYF. For the CDR3, the DNA is TGTGCCAGCAGTCCTCCCAACACCTACGAGCAGTACTTC.

This chain joins TRBV2 and TRBJ1-2, with D maybe TRBD1 (5 bases). Germline CDR1 and CDR2: SNHLY and FYNNEI. This CDR3 has 17 residues. Trimming cost V 7 bases and J 3 bases, with 24 bases left between them. The CDR3 coding sequence is TGTGCCAGCAAACTCTCCGGTGGAAAAGGGGAGGACTATGGCTACACCTTC. This encodes CASKLSGGKGEDYGYTF.

The genes are TRBV15 and TRBJ2-1, with 15 nucleotides matching TRBD2. Trimming took 0 bases from V and 1 from J; bases not matched to a gene: 7. Germline V gives CDR1 LNHNV, CDR2 YYDKDF (reference sequence). The CDR3 runs to 20 residues. The DNA for the CDR3 is TGTGCCACCAGCAGAGAGCGAGGACTAGCGGGAGGGCCTTCCTACAATGAGCAGTTCTTC. This sequence encodes CATSRERGLAGGPSYNEQFF. Full variable domain (outside the CDR3, taken from reference TRBV15 and TRBJ2-1): DAMVIQNPRYQVTQFGKPVTLSCSQTLNHNVMYWYQQKSSQAPKLLFHYYDKDFNNEADTPDNFQSRRPNTSFCFLDIRSPGLGDTAMYLCATSRERGLAGGPSYNEQFFGPGTRLTVL.

The V and J genes are TRBV27 and TRBJ2-1; D may be TRBD1 (5 bases). CDR3 length: 16 amino acids. Germline V gene data show CDR1 as MNHEY and CDR2 as SMNVEV (reference sequence). Trimming pared 6 bases from V and 0 bases from J, leaving 15 bases between. CDR3 coding DNA: TGTGCCAGCAGGACCCTACAGGAAAGCTCCTACAATGAGCAGTTCTTC. Amino acids: CASRTLQESSYNEQFF.

Written as DNA, the CDR3 is TGTGCCAGCAGTTCCCGCTATTCTGGAGCTTTCTTT. Protein: CASSSRYSGAFF. The chain carries TRBV6-5 and TRBJ1-1; unclear D gene. The CDR3 extends over 12 amino acids. The ends were cut back, 4 bases at V and 10 bases at J, with 13 bases in the middle. CDR1 is MNHEY, CDR2 SVGAGI, per germline.

The chain uses TRBV4-1 and TRBJ2-3, with 8 bases aligning to TRBD2. The CDR3 has 17 amino acids. Trimming cost V 1 base and J 2 bases; bases outside gene matches: 8. Germline CDR1 is MGHRA and CDR2 is YSYEKL. CDR3 sequence: CASSQGSAGGLTDTQYF. CDR3 DNA: TGCGCCAGCAGCCAAGGGTCGGCGGGAGGACTCACAGATACGCAGTATTTT.

V is TRBV9 and J is TRBJ2-2, with 8 bases matching TRBD1. Germline-derived CDR1 and CDR2 are SGDLS and YYNGEE. Trimming at V came to 6 bases and at J to 1 base, leaving 5 bases not matched to a gene. This CDR3 region has 15 residues. Here the CDR3 DNA reads TGTGCCAGCACCACTGGGACAGGGAACACCGGGGAGCTGTTTTTT. It is translated as CASTTGTGNTGELFF.

This clone was detected a few times. J is TRBJ1-5 and V is TRBV19; TRBD1 is a possible D gene (6 bases). Looked up from germline, CDR1 is LNHDA and CDR2 is SQIVND (reference sequence). The CDR3 is 15 amino acids. The V end lost 5 bases, the J end lost 5 bases, and 16 bases lay between the germline ends. The CDR3 loop reads CASSPWDIQDQPQHF. CDR3 DNA: TGTGCCAGTAGTCCCTGGGACATCCAGGATCAGCCCCAGCATTTT.

The chain carries TRBV4-2 and TRBJ2-3; 9 bases agree with TRBD2. The CDR3 has 17 residues. Germline V gene lookup returns CDR1 LGHNA and CDR2 YNFKEQ. V shed 4 bases, J shed 9 bases, and the junction held 17 bases outside the gene matches. The CDR3 region has the DNA TGTGCCAGCAGCCTTATAGCGGGAGATGTGTGGGGGAGGACGCAGTATTTT. Amino acid sequence: CASSLIAGDVWGRTQYF.